These T cell receptor beta chains were read from a single sample in a study of T cells in Graves' hyperthyroidism and ophthalmopathy. One entry per CDR3 protein results from TCRdb running MiXCR on the multiplex PCR reads. The sample lists hundreds of thousands of distinct CDR3 sequences, just over 35% occurring once. The sample comprised blood. These receptors all come from a middle-aged woman with Graves' hyperthyroidism. The CDR3 runs from the conserved cysteine through the conserved F or W. Each record gives: D gene, J gene, clone size, V gene, CDR3 protein, CDR3 DNA. A D gene is named only where the DNA matches it firmly. Only part of the rows carry a size: once, few, many, or a class if the clone is expanded.

TRBD2 TRBJ2-1 . TRBV20-1 CSASDREGLPGEQFF TGCAGTGCCTCAGATCGGGAGGGGCTCCCGGGTGAGCAGTTCTTC
TRBD1 TRBJ1-2 few TRBV7-2 CASRDRGHGGYTF TGTGCCAGCCGGGACAGGGGGCATGGAGGCTACACCTTC
. TRBJ1-2 . TRBV7-2 CASSLASGAIEGYTF TGTGCCAGCAGCTTAGCCAGTGGGGCAATCGAGGGCTACACCTTC
TRBD2 TRBJ2-7 . TRBV7-2 CASSYSSGILYEQYF TGTGCCAGCAGCTACTCTAGCGGGATTCTTTACGAGCAGTACTTC
. TRBJ1-4 . TRBV5-1 CASSPGPDEKLFF TGTGCCAGCTCACCTGGGCCGGATGAAAAACTGTTTTTT
TRBD2 TRBJ2-7 many TRBV10-1 CASSEGLAGYYEQYF TGCGCCAGCAGTGAGGGCTTAGCGGGTTACTACGAGCAGTACTTC
TRBD2 TRBJ2-2 . TRBV2 CASSPLAGGGTGELFF TGTGCCAGCTCACCACTAGCGGGAGGAGGCACCGGGGAGCTGTTTTTT
TRBD1 TRBJ2-2 . TRBV2 CASSFDRGRNTGELFF TGTGCCAGCAGCTTCGACAGGGGAAGAAACACCGGGGAGCTGTTTTTT
. TRBJ1-6 . TRBV25-1 CARERSGDYSPLHF TGTGCTAGAGAGCGGTCAGGTGATTATTCACCCCTCCACTTT
. TRBJ2-7 many TRBV20-1 CSAHSGTSYEQYF TGCAGTGCACATTCCGGGACGTCGTACGAGCAGTACTTC
. TRBJ2-3 once TRBV2 CASKRDSPRTGTQYF TGTGCCAGCAAGCGGGACAGCCCTCGCACAGGTACGCAGTATTTT
. TRBJ1-2 . TRBV28 CASSFEGPVYTF TGTGCCAGCAGTTTCGAAGGTCCGGTCTACACCTTC
TRBD1 TRBJ1-2 few TRBV4-2 CASSQDPQGAIFDGYTF TGTGCCAGCAGCCAAGATCCCCAGGGGGCGATTTTTGATGGCTACACCTTC
. TRBJ1-5 many TRBV5-6 CASSLGPGNSNQPQHF TGTGCCAGCAGCTTGGGCCCGGGTAATAGCAATCAGCCCCAGCATTTT
TRBD2 TRBJ2-3 . TRBV7-2 CASSFKPRTSGRKDTQYF TGTGCCAGCAGCTTCAAGCCGAGAACTAGCGGACGGAAGGATACGCAGTATTTT
. TRBJ1-1 . TRBV28 CASSSRPGAEAFF TGTGCCAGCAGTTCCCGGCCGGGGGCTGAAGCTTTCTTT
. TRBJ2-7 . TRBV7-9 CASRSLPGEQYF TGTGCCAGCAGATCGTTACCAGGGGAGCAGTACTTC
. TRBJ2-5 many TRBV3-1 CASSQDPGPRETQYF TGTGCCAGCAGCCAAGACCCGGGACCGCGAGAGACCCAGTACTTC
TRBD1 TRBJ1-1 many TRBV5-1 CASGAGTENTEAFF TGCGCCAGCGGAGCCGGGACAGAGAACACTGAAGCTTTCTTT
. TRBJ1-1 . TRBV10-2 CASRARDLNTEAFF TGCGCCAGCAGGGCCAGGGACTTGAACACTGAAGCTTTCTTT
TRBD1 TRBJ1-3 . TRBV28 CASSVTGAGNTIYF TGTGCCAGCAGCGTAACAGGGGCCGGAAACACCATATATTTT
TRBD2 TRBJ2-7 many TRBV7-9 CASNPGRASGGYEQYF TGTGCCAGCAACCCGGGCAGGGCTAGCGGAGGCTACGAGCAGTACTTC
. TRBJ2-3 . TRBV29-1 CSVESGDFRDTQYF TGCAGCGTTGAGTCCGGGGATTTCCGAGATACGCAGTATTTT
TRBD1 TRBJ2-7 many TRBV20-1 CSARKGTGENEQYF TGCAGTGCTAGGAAGGGGACAGGGGAGAACGAGCAGTACTTC
TRBD1 TRBJ1-6 . TRBV10-3 CASGPGTGSSPLHF TGTGCCAGCGGCCCCGGGACAGGGTCCTCACCCCTCCACTTT
. TRBJ2-2 many TRBV10-3 CAISRDVTGELFF TGTGCCATCAGTCGGGACGTCACCGGGGAGCTGTTTTTT
. TRBJ2-6 . TRBV6-1 CASSFTRVLSGANVLTF TGTGCCAGCAGTTTTACTAGGGTGCTCTCTGGGGCCAACGTCCTGACTTTC
. TRBJ1-1 . TRBV15 CATSNLGAGVNTEAFF TGTGCCACCAGCAACCTGGGCGCGGGGGTGAACACTGAAGCTTTCTTT
. TRBJ2-7 few TRBV20-1 CSASTTGEQYF TGCAGTGCTAGCACTACTGGGGAGCAGTACTTC
. TRBJ2-2 . TRBV24-1 CATSVRGSGELFF TGTGCCACCAGTGTCAGGGGATCCGGGGAGCTGTTTTTT
. TRBJ2-2 many TRBV7-2 CASSRPGAGELFF TGTGCCAGCAGCCGCCCAGGTGCCGGGGAGCTGTTTTTT
TRBD1 TRBJ2-7 few TRBV7-2 CASSGADDRGLYEQYF TGTGCCAGCAGCGGGGCGGACGACAGGGGGCTCTACGAGCAGTACTTC
. TRBJ1-1 . TRBV6-1 CASSETKGLRAFF TGTGCCAGCAGTGAAACGAAGGGTCTTAGAGCTTTCTTT
TRBD1 TRBJ2-1 . TRBV5-1 CASSLADRGNEQFF TGCGCCAGCAGCTTGGCGGACAGGGGCAATGAGCAGTTCTTC